This T cell receptor beta chain was retrieved from a study of OX40 agonist ivuxolimab in advanced cancers. Sequencing was performed with immunoSEQ multiplex PCR; in TCRdb, only in-frame clones are kept and a portion is missing. The sample holds roughly 61,000 clones; 75% to 90% are singletons and the top ten take more than 1.5%. CDR1 MDHEN and CDR2 SYDVKM come from the germline V gene. The J segment lost 6 bases and the V segment lost 4 bases, leaving 9 bases of the junction unmatched. The CDR3 extends over 15 amino acids. This receptor was taken from an adult with an advanced solid tumor such as melanoma, head and neck, liver or kidney cancer. The source was CD4+ or CD8+ T cells sorted from blood, collected in a trial of the OX40 agonist ivuxolimab. The chain couples TRBV28 to TRBJ1-5; 7 bases line up with TRBD1. The CDR3 DNA sequence: TGTGCCAGCAGTTCTCTCGACAGGGTGAGTCAGCCCCAGCATTTT. Amino acid sequence: CASSSLDRVSQPQHF.